This T cell receptor (beta chain) was sequenced in a study of cytomegalovirus exposure and HLA in healthy donors. The study's findings and limits: Later analysis suggested links between common viral pathogens and several top significant clusters.

A multiplex PCR was run with 60 Vbeta primers and 13 Jbeta primers. Measured with immunoSEQ multiplex PCR; TCRdb has only the in-frame clones, and not every one. The sample yields around 150,000 clones, 65% to 70% seen once. Germline lookup yields CDR1 KGHSH and CDR2 LQKENI. The V and J ends lost 6 bases and 8 bases respectively, with 16 bases between them. This CDR3 has 13 residues. This clone was observed a few times. Its matching antigen is unknown. Nobody wrote down the CMV serostatus of this donor. The V and J genes are TRBV18 and TRBJ1-2; D gene unclear. The sequencing sample was made of PBMCs. The receptor was isolated from a human donor in good health. For the CDR3, the DNA is TGTGCCAGCTCGGACTCCCCCACGGCCGGCTACACCTTC. It encodes CASSDSPTAGYTF.